The T cell receptor (beta chain) under discussion was sequenced for a study of human T cells and chemical hapten exposure. The wider study: Among samples, TCR yields varied mainly because of small differences in pooled library volume.

General observations from the study: TCRs exceeding 1 in 1000 frequency stayed unchanged with DPC sensitization. Counts of expanded TCRs at PT1 were positively correlated with patch test score.

As to time point: pre-sensitization, week 0. Treatment reported: therapeutic diphenylcyclopropenone sensitization with weekly scalp DPC. Unfractionated whole blood was the source from which total RNA was extracted. On this clonotype: What it binds is unknown.

The CDR3 is 13 amino acids. Between the trimmed V and J ends, which lost 0 bases and 10 bases, there was a span of 13 bases. The germline V gene encodes CDR1 SGHRS and CDR2 YFSETQ. For the library, individual cDNA molecules each received unique molecular identifiers. TCRdb fed the RACE reads into MiXCR, producing one record per CDR3 protein. The data hold fewer than 45,000 distinct CDR3 sequences, with about 9.4% observed a single time. Sequencing used whole blood, obtained in connection with sensitization to the hapten diphenylcyclopropenone (DPC). The sequence was obtained from a man over 45 with alopecia areata. Some clones in this sample may be carry-over from other donors' samples. The rearrangement links TRBV5-1 to TRBJ1-1, with D uncertain. The CDR3 coding sequence is TGCGCCAGCAGCTTGGGCGGACCTGAGGGAGCTTTCTTT. The encoded protein is CASSLGGPEGAFF. Based on the CDR3 plus reference TRBV5-1 and TRBJ1-1, the full variable domain is KAGVTQTPRYLIKTRGQQVTLSCSPISGHRSVSWYQQTPGQGLQFLFEYFSETQRNKGNFPGRFSGRQFSNSRSEMNVSTLELGDSALYLCASSLGGPEGAFFGQGTRLTVV.